This T cell receptor beta chain was recovered during a study of vaccination and CD4 T cells after COVID-19. Treatment in this sample: approximately 11-day PBMC culture with coronavirus spike peptide pools or control peptides (ViraFEST assay). A word on this clonotype: The target antigen is unknown.

Germline CDR1 reads DFQATT; CDR2 reads SNEGSKA (reference sequence). This CDR3 is 13 amino acids long. V lost 3 bases and J lost 8; bases outside the gene matches: 8. With the Oncomine TCR Beta short-read assay, DNA from cultured CD4+ T cells was sequenced. TCRdb re-derived calls from the PCR reads in MiXCR, one entry per CDR3 protein. The table has a few thousand distinct CDR3 sequences, 44% seen once. This rearrangement joins TRBV20-1 to TRBJ1-2; 8 bases match TRBD1. The receptor's source is a human donor who had recovered from COVID-19. The sequencing input was CD4+ T cells from blood, cultured in vitro. CDR3: CSASLQGVAGYTF. Written as DNA, the CDR3 is TGCAGTGCTAGTTTACAGGGGGTGGCGGGCTACACCTTC.